The clone carrying this TCR beta chain showed up many times. The antigen remains unidentified. This specimen belongs to a study of T-cell memory formation after mild COVID-19. Study-level results: The appearance of some responding clones in pre-infection memory suggested that cross-reactive memory joined.

The CDR3 consists of 13 residues. Trimming removed 1 base at V and 11 bases at J, with 14 bases between. CDR1 and CDR2 from the germline V gene are MGHRA and YSYEKL. TCRdb recomputed calls from the 5' RACE reads with MiXCR, one row per CDR3 protein. The sample consists of under 85,000 distinct CDR3 sequences, approximately 14% of them appearing once. This receptor was obtained from an adult woman who had mild COVID-19 (a few samples of this study predate the infection). Cell type and time point are not known. The rearrangement links TRBV4-1 to TRBJ2-5; D might be TRBD1 or TRBD2, each matching 5 bases. The source material was PBMCs or a T cell subset sorted from them (not recorded which). This chain's CDR3 is CASSQVPREWQYF. CDR3 in DNA: TGCGCCAGCAGCCAAGTCCCCAGGGAGTGGCAGTACTTC.